This T cell receptor beta chain was observed in a study of OX40 agonist ivuxolimab in advanced cancers. Looking at the study overall: The study gave patients intravenous ivuxolimab at 0.01 to 10 mg/kg every 2 weeks. Three dose-escalation patients had partial responses: one with hepatocellular carcinoma and two with cutaneous melanoma.

General study results and limits: At doses 0.1 to 3.0 mg/kg, CD4+ and CD8+ clones expanded.

Sequencing used immunoSEQ multiplex PCR; TCRdb keeps in-frame clones, though not all of them. Counted here are around 62,000 clones, around 80% occurring once; the ten biggest clones make up approximately 2.4%. For this clone: Its antigen is undetermined.

Peripheral blood came from all dose cohorts at three timepoints. CDR3 length: 13 amino acids. Per the germline V gene, CDR1 is SGHTA and CDR2 is FQGNSA. Trimming pared 3 bases from V and 4 bases from J, leaving 9 bases between. This clonotype originated in an adult with an advanced solid tumor such as melanoma, head and neck, liver or kidney cancer. The rearrangement links TRBV7-2 to TRBJ2-5, with D perhaps matching TRBD2 (5 bases). The material sequenced was CD4+ or CD8+ T cells sorted from blood, taken in a trial of the OX40 agonist ivuxolimab. CDR3 protein: CASSFGSAETQYF. The CDR3 DNA follows: TGTGCCAGCAGCTTCGGTAGCGCAGAGACCCAGTACTTC.